One sample yielded the 21 T cell receptor beta chains listed below, sequenced in a study of Ad26.COV2.S vaccination and SARS-CoV-2 variants. TCRdb's table, derived via immunoSEQ multiplex PCR, lists solely in-frame clones and lacks some. The data contain roughly 380,000 clones, roughly 81% of them seen just once; the ten biggest clones take up roughly 3.1%. Treatment given: 15 to 20 received Ad26.COV2.S at low or high dose, single or two shots; roughly 5 received placebo; per-sample allocation not given. Samples came from day 63 after the first vaccine or placebo injection. The specimen comprised peripheral blood, sampled in a trial of Ad26.COV2.S vaccine versus placebo. The receptors were gathered from a person aged 18-60 years who received the Ad26.COV2.S COVID-19 vaccine or a placebo.

This clone was seen only once. CDR3 amino acids: CASRFSGINEQYF. CDR3 bases: TGTGCCAGCAGGTTTAGCGGGATCAACGAGCAGTACTTC. The rearrangement joins TRBV12-3 or TRBV12-4 to TRBJ2-7; 8 bases align to TRBD2. The CDR3 contains 13 residues. Losses at the gene ends were 6 bases for V and 5 bases for J; bases not matched to a gene: 6.

This clone was counted a few times. The chain couples TRBV9 to TRBJ2-1; possible D gene TRBD1, 6 bases. The CDR3 sequence is 16 residues long. V gave up 4 bases and J gave up 2 bases, with 16 bases separating them. Germline-derived CDR1 and CDR2 are SGDLS and YYNGEE. The CDR3 here is CASSSTQYRAYNEQFF. DNA for the CDR3: TGTGCCAGCAGCTCTACTCAATACAGGGCCTACAATGAGCAGTTCTTC.

The V and J genes are TRBV7-2 and TRBJ1-6, with D perhaps TRBD1 (5 bases). Germline CDR1 reads SGHTA; CDR2 reads FQGNSA. CDR3 length: 16 amino acids. The V and J ends lost 2 bases and 7 bases respectively, with 15 bases between them. In nucleotides, the CDR3 is TGTGCCAGCAGCTTAATCGGGACGGGAAACAATTCACCCCTCCACTTT. Amino acid sequence: CASSLIGTGNNSPLHF.

This clone appeared a few times. The chain uses TRBV15 and TRBJ2-3, with a tentative D call TRBD2 (5 bases). V was clipped by 6 bases and J by 3 bases, with 13 bases between them. Germline V CDR1 and CDR2: LNHNV, YYDKDF (reference sequence). This CDR3 is 14 amino acids long. CDR3: CATRPGGKTDTQYF. CDR3 bases: TGTGCCACCAGACCCGGAGGTAAAACAGATACGCAGTATTTT.

The chain has TRBV27 and TRBJ1-2; 8 bases map to TRBD1. CDR1 and CDR2 (germline): MNHEY, SMNVEV (reference sequence). The junction had 7 bases not matched to a gene; V was cut back by 5 bases and J by 5 bases. The CDR3 length is 14 residues. The CDR3 is CASSLGQGAYGYTF. Written as DNA, the CDR3 is TGTGCCAGCAGTCTGGGGCAGGGGGCATATGGCTACACCTTC.

The chain uses TRBV15 and TRBJ2-7, with D possibly matching TRBD1 (7 bases). CDR3 length equals 17 residues. The V end was cut by 3 bases, the J end by 0 bases, with 18 bases between. Germline lookup yields CDR1 LNHNV and CDR2 YYDKDF (reference sequence). The chain's CDR3 is CATSRRQGGSSSYEQYF. The CDR3, as DNA: TGTGCCACCAGCAGGCGGCAGGGGGGTTCGAGCTCCTACGAGCAGTACTTC.

V and J are TRBV5-1 and TRBJ1-2; 11 bases align to TRBD1. CDR3 length equals 16 residues. Germline V gives CDR1 SGHRS, CDR2 YFSETQ. The ends lost 3 bases at V and 0 bases at J; junction bases unmatched: 4. The CDR3 protein is CASSSGTGGTNYGYTF. The CDR3 DNA reads TGCGCCAGCAGCTCTGGGACAGGGGGAACTAACTATGGCTACACCTTC.

The V and J genes are TRBV28 and TRBJ2-7, with a tentative D call TRBD1 (5 bases). V lost 4 bases and J lost 2, with 12 bases in between. Germline CDR1 reads MDHEN; CDR2 reads SYDVKM. The length of the CDR3 is 14 residues. CDR3 region: CASSYRQPTYEQYF. For the CDR3, the DNA is TGTGCCAGCAGTTATAGACAGCCAACCTACGAGCAGTACTTC.

With respect to this clone: This sample includes further DNA sequences coding for the same CDR3. The chain carries TRBV5-1 and TRBJ2-2; D gene ambiguous. This CDR3 region has 15 residues. The germline V gene encodes CDR1 SGHRS and CDR2 YFSETQ. The V and J ends lost 1 base and 1 base respectively, with 8 bases between them. The CDR3 reads CASSLSQQNTGELFF. CDR3 DNA: TGCGCCAGCAGCTTGTCTCAGCAGAACACCGGGGAGCTGTTTTTT.

The chain joins TRBV6-2 or TRBV6-3 to TRBJ2-3; the D gene could be TRBD1 or TRBD2 (5 bases each). V lost 0 bases and J 2 bases, leaving 12 bases between the germline ends. CDR3 size: 16 residues. The germline CDR1 and CDR2 sequences are MNHEY and SVGEGT. DNA for the CDR3: TGTGCCAGCAGTTACTCGTGGGGGTTCGACACAGATACGCAGTATTTT. It yields the protein CASSYSWGFDTDTQYF.

The V and J genes are TRBV10-3 and TRBJ1-5; D is possibly TRBD1 (5 bases). V lost 3 bases to trimming and J lost 2 bases, with 14 bases between them. The CDR3 totals 16 residues. Germline V lookup: CDR1 ENHRY, CDR2 SYGVKD. The CDR3 DNA is TGTGCCATCAGTGACCTCGGGGGAAGGGGCAATCAGCCCCAGCATTTT. It specifies CAISDLGGRGNQPQHF.

This chain uses TRBV5-1 with TRBJ2-5, with a weak D call TRBD2 (5 bases). The CDR3 is 14 residues long. Germline CDR1 reads SGHRS; CDR2 reads YFSETQ. V dropped 0 bases and J dropped 2 bases, with 8 bases sitting between them. The CDR3 sequence: CASSLGEQQETQYF. The CDR3 DNA reads TGCGCCAGCAGCTTGGGGGAGCAACAAGAGACCCAGTACTTC.

This clone was picked up a small number of times. The chain joins TRBV6-5 to TRBJ2-1, with D possibly matching TRBD2 (6 bases). This CDR3 spans 15 amino acids. Germline loops: CDR1 MNHEY, CDR2 SVGAGI. The V gene lost 6 bases and the J gene lost 3 bases, with 15 bases spanning the gap. The CDR3 region has the DNA TGTGCCAGCAGAGCCCTGGTGGGGGGCTACAATGAGCAGTTCTTC. Translating it yields CASRALVGGYNEQFF.

This sequence joins TRBV19 and TRBJ1-6, with D perhaps TRBD1 (5 bases). The CDR3 totals 17 residues. CDR1 and CDR2 from the germline V gene are LNHDA and SQIVND (reference sequence). V shed 8 bases and J shed 5 bases, with 22 bases lying between them. CDR3 bases: TGTGCCAGTCGAAGGGTGGCGGGTCTACAGGATAATTCACCCCTCCACTTT. Protein product: CASRRVAGLQDNSPLHF.

The chain combines TRBV7-2 with TRBJ2-1; TRBD2 might be the D (5 bases). This CDR3 region has 14 residues. Deletions cut 2 bases from V and 4 bases from J, with 9 bases between. The germline CDR1 and CDR2 sequences are SGHTA and FQGNSA. CDR3 in amino acids: CASSLRADYNEQFF. CDR3 DNA: TGTGCCAGCAGCTTACGAGCGGATTACAATGAGCAGTTCTTC. Full variable domain (missing parts from reference TRBV7-2 and TRBJ2-1): GAGVSQSPSNKVTEKGKDVELRCDPISGHTALYWYRQSLGQGLEFLIYFQGNSAPDKSGLPSDRFSAERTGGSVSTLTIQRTQQEDSAVYLCASSLRADYNEQFFGPGTRLTVL.

The CDR3 protein is CASSTLAGGTYEQFF. CDR3 DNA: TGTGCCAGCAGTACTCTTGCGGGAGGGACGTATGAGCAGTTCTTC. V and J are TRBV6-5 and TRBJ2-1, with 9 nucleotides matching TRBD2. The germline CDR1 and CDR2 sequences are MNHEY and SVGAGI. The CDR3 spans 15 residues. Trimming removed 5 bases from V and 8 bases from J; junction bases left unmatched: 10.

The CDR3 region is CASSLIGTPEAFF. CDR3 DNA: TGTGCCAGCAGCTTAATCGGGACCCCTGAAGCTTTCTTT. V usage is TRBV7-9 and J usage is TRBJ1-1; possible D gene TRBD1, 5 bases. The CDR3 is 13 amino acids. Germline lookup yields CDR1 SEHNR and CDR2 FQNEAQ (reference sequence). V was clipped by 2 bases and J by 6 bases, with 10 bases between them.

The V gene is TRBV7-2, the J gene TRBJ2-7, with 11 bases that match TRBD1. This CDR3 is 16 amino acids long. Germline lookup yields CDR1 SGHTA and CDR2 FQGNSA. With V trimmed by 3 bases and J by 3 bases, 7 bases remained unmatched. CDR3 nucleotides: TGTGCCAGCAGCTTCCCCGGACAGGGGGCCAACTACGAGCAGTACTTC. Its translation is CASSFPGQGANYEQYF.

V usage is TRBV2 and J usage is TRBJ1-1, with no clear D. V was trimmed by 8 bases and J by 1 base, leaving 11 bases between them. The germline CDR1 and CDR2 sequences are SNHLY and FYNNEI. The CDR3 spans 13 residues. In nucleotides, the CDR3 is TGTGCCAGCCATATACAAGGGAACACTGAAGCTTTCTTT. Encoded protein: CASHIQGNTEAFF.

The rearrangement joins TRBV3-1 (or the pseudogene TRBV3-2) to TRBJ1-4; D is unresolved. Germline assignment: CDR1 LGHDT and CDR2 YNNKEL (reference sequence). The ends were cut back, 5 bases at V and 0 bases at J, with 10 bases in the middle. The CDR3 is made up of 15 amino acids. As DNA, the CDR3 is TGTGCCAGCAGCTATGGACCTGCAACTAATGAAAAACTGTTTTTT. Translated: CASSYGPATNEKLFF.

The chain links TRBV7-2 to TRBJ1-1, with D perhaps TRBD1 (6 bases). CDR3 size: 16 residues. V lost 5 bases and J 0 bases, leaving 16 bases between the germline ends. Germline V gene data show CDR1 as SGHTA and CDR2 as FQGNSA. The CDR3 DNA reads TGTGCCAGCAGCGATGGACAGTATCTTATGAACACTGAAGCTTTCTTT. Protein: CASSDGQYLMNTEAFF. Using reference TRBV7-2 and TRBJ1-1 for the parts outside the CDR3, the full variable domain is GAGVSQSPSNKVTEKGKDVELRCDPISGHTALYWYRQSLGQGLEFLIYFQGNSAPDKSGLPSDRFSAERTGGSVSTLTIQRTQQEDSAVYLCASSDGQYLMNTEAFFGQGTRLTVV.